The rows below give T cell receptor beta chains drawn from one sample of a study of post-analysis software for immune sequencing data. Each CDR3 protein is one row after TCRdb ran MiXCR on the PCR reads. This table has 150,000 or so distinct CDR3 sequences, 35% to 40% appearing once. This specimen was blood, taken after autologous hematopoietic stem cell transplantation. The source of these receptors is a girl aged 10 to 17 with multiple sclerosis. Each CDR3 is given with its conserved first and last residue. D genes are given only for firm matches. Rows give clone size only sometimes, using once, few, many, or a class for an expanded clone.

J,D,V,size,DNA,CDR3
TRBJ2-5,TRBD1,TRBV20-1,.,TGCAGTGCTTACCAGACAGGGAACAGTCGTGAAGAGACCCAGTACTTC,CSAYQTGNSREETQYF
TRBJ2-7,.,TRBV7-2,.,TGTGCCAGCAGCTTGGGGGACATTGATAACTACGAGCAGTACTTC,CASSLGDIDNYEQYF
TRBJ2-1,TRBD1,TRBV4-1,.,TGCGCCAGCAGCTCACCGGGACAGGGCATCAACAATGAGCAGTTCTTC,CASSSPGQGINNEQFF
TRBJ2-3,.,TRBV4-2,.,TGTGCCAGCAGCCAAAAGAGTCCCGGGGTCGCAGATACGCAGTATTTT,CASSQKSPGVADTQYF
TRBJ2-1,TRBD2,TRBV25-1,few,TGTGCCAGCGGTAGCGGGGCCTCCTACAATGAGCAGTTCTTC,CASGSGASYNEQFF
TRBJ2-1,TRBD2,TRBV29-1,.,TGCAGCGTTGAAGGGGTGATAGCGGGAGGGAGTCGCAATGAGCAGTTCTTC,CSVEGVIAGGSRNEQFF
TRBJ2-1,.,TRBV5-1,few,TGCGCCAGCAGCTTGGGAGGGGCCCGTGTGTACAATGAGCAGTTCTTC,CASSLGGARVYNEQFF
TRBJ1-2,.,TRBV20-1,few,TGCAGTGCTAGAGCGCTCGCCCAATCGGGTGGCTACACCTTC,CSARALAQSGGYTF
TRBJ2-5,TRBD2,TRBV5-1,.,TGCGCCAGCGGGACTAGATCTGGAGGCGGGTCACAGACCCAGTACTTC,CASGTRSGGGSQTQYF
TRBJ1-4,TRBD1,TRBV7-2,.,TGTGCCAGCAGCCGACAGGGGAATGAAAAACTGTTTTTT,CASSRQGNEKLFF
TRBJ2-7,TRBD2,TRBV7-2,.,TGTGCCAGCAGCTTAGAGGCGGGAGGTCGTTACGAGCAGTACTTC,CASSLEAGGRYEQYF
TRBJ2-1,.,TRBV6-7,few,TGTGCCAGCAGCCCGTCCACAGAGAGCTCCTACAATGAGCAGTTCTTC,CASSPSTESSYNEQFF
TRBJ2-1,TRBD2,TRBV5-1,.,TGCGCCAGCAGCGCCGGACTAGCGGGAGGGGGTGAGCAGTTCTTC,CASSAGLAGGGEQFF
TRBJ2-7,TRBD2,TRBV4-2,few,TGTGCCAGCAGCCTAGGGACTAGCGGGAACTACGAGCAGTACTTC,CASSLGTSGNYEQYF